The 14 T cell receptor beta chains below were found in one sample sequenced in a study of beta chain features in type 1 diabetes. The whole isolated RNA underwent reverse transcription, so sequencing captured expressed TCRB transcripts. TCRdb keeps only in-frame clones here, not all; method: immunoSEQ multiplex PCR. The sample includes around 350,000 clones, 10% to 15% of them seen just once. The sample consisted of naive CD4+ T cells from blood. These receptors originate from a man younger than 30 in good health.

The chain couples TRBV5-4 to TRBJ2-1; the D gene is possibly TRBD1 (5 bases). Germline CDR1 SGHNT, CDR2 YYREEE (reference sequence). Trimming cost V 6 bases and J 9 bases, with 25 bases left between them. The CDR3 covers 16 residues. For the CDR3, the DNA is TGTGCCAGCATCACTTTAGACAGCCCAGGAATTAGTGAGCAGTTCTTC. It is translated as CASITLDSPGISEQFF.

This clone was recorded a few times. The chain employs TRBV7-2 and TRBJ2-7; 7 nucleotides match TRBD1. The V gene end was trimmed by 2 bases and the J gene end by 3 bases; junction bases not matched to a gene: 7. The V gene's germline CDR1 is SGHTA and CDR2 FQGNSA. The CDR3 is 15 residues long. CDR3 protein: CASSLRWSGGYEQYF. The CDR3 bases are TGTGCCAGCAGCTTAAGATGGTCAGGGGGCTACGAGCAGTACTTC. Together with reference TRBV7-2 and TRBJ2-7, the CDR3 gives the full variable domain: GAGVSQSPSNKVTEKGKDVELRCDPISGHTALYWYRQSLGQGLEFLIYFQGNSAPDKSGLPSDRFSAERTGGSVSTLTIQRTQQEDSAVYLCASSLRWSGGYEQYFGPGTRLTVT.

The sample holds a few counts of this clone. The genes are TRBV30 and TRBJ2-3; 13 nucleotides align to TRBD2. The CDR3 is made up of 14 amino acids. Germline loops: CDR1 GTSNPN, CDR2 SVGIG (reference sequence). The junction had 4 bases not matched to a gene; V was cut back by 0 bases and J by 10 bases. The CDR3 region has the DNA TGTGCCTGGAGTGTAAGGACTAGCGGGAGTGCGCAGTATTTT. Its translation is CAWSVRTSGSAQYF.

This chain connects TRBV30 to TRBJ1-3; a possible D gene is TRBD1 (6 bases). Per the germline V gene, CDR1 is GTSNPN and CDR2 is SVGIG (reference sequence). The CDR3 contains 13 residues. Trimming removed 2 bases at V and 6 bases at J, with 11 bases between. The CDR3 region has the DNA TGTGCCTGGAGTATCAGGGGCGCAAACACCATATATTTT. Protein: CAWSIRGANTIYF.

This clone was counted between two and nine times. This chain joins TRBV7-3 and TRBJ2-1; 10 bases line up with TRBD2. The CDR3 is made up of 16 amino acids. Germline CDR1 SGHTA, CDR2 FQGTGA. The J segment lost 9 bases and the V segment lost 5 bases, leaving 13 bases of the junction unmatched. The CDR3 nucleotides read TGTGCCAGCAGCAGAGGTACCAGCGGGAGGGTTGGTGAGCAGTTCTTC. Translating gives CASSRGTSGRVGEQFF.

This clone has a handful of counts. V and J are TRBV2 and TRBJ1-1; the D is unclear. The CDR3 has 13 amino acids. V shed 8 bases and J shed 6 bases, with 16 bases lying between them. Germline loops: CDR1 SNHLY, CDR2 FYNNEI. CDR3: CASYQDGGSEAFF. In DNA, the CDR3 is TGTGCCAGCTATCAGGACGGAGGATCTGAAGCTTTCTTT.

This clone turned up a few times. V usage is TRBV7-2 and J usage is TRBJ2-3; D may be TRBD1 (5 bases). Germline V gene sequence: CDR1 SGHTA, CDR2 FQGNSA. CDR3 length: 15 residues. V was shortened by 7 bases and J by 0 bases, with 14 bases between the two germline ends. The DNA of the CDR3 is TGTGCCAGCACCCTCCTGACAGCCAGCACAGATACGCAGTATTTT. This encodes CASTLLTASTDTQYF.

Many counts were recorded for this clone. The V call is TRBV7-9, the J call TRBJ1-5; 9 bases line up with TRBD1. CDR1 is SEHNR, CDR2 FQNEAQ, per germline (reference sequence). V trimming: 11 bases; J trimming: 3 bases; junction bases outside the gene matches: 5. CDR3 size: 13 residues. DNA of the CDR3: TGTGCCGGCGGGACAGGGTCCAATCAGCCCCAGCATTTT. This encodes CAGGTGSNQPQHF.

The chain recombines TRBV7-9 with TRBJ2-3; the D gene is possibly TRBD2 (6 bases). The CDR3 consists of 15 residues. Between the trimmed V and J ends, which lost 5 bases and 2 bases, there was a span of 14 bases. CDR1 and CDR2 from the germline V gene are SEHNR and FQNEAQ (reference sequence). The CDR3 spells CASSLGLPFTDTQYF. In DNA form, the CDR3 reads TGTGCCAGCAGCCTAGGACTACCCTTCACAGATACGCAGTATTTT.

This clone was observed a handful of times. The rearrangement uses TRBV5-4 and TRBJ1-2; 7 nucleotides line up with TRBD1. This CDR3 has 14 amino acids. V trimming: 3 bases; J trimming: 7 bases; junction bases outside the gene matches: 9. CDR1 SGHNT and CDR2 YYREEE come from the germline V gene (reference sequence). The CDR3, as DNA: TGTGCCAGCAGCTCCCCGACAGGGCTTGTTGGCTACACCTTC. It yields the protein CASSSPTGLVGYTF.

The chain uses TRBV4-3 and TRBJ1-1, with a tentative D call TRBD1 (5 bases). CDR1 and CDR2 (germline): LGHNA, YSLEER. The CDR3 totals 16 residues. With 1 base removed from V and 6 bases from J, the gap between germline ends came to 18 bases. CDR3 in DNA: TGCGCCAGCAGCCAAGGAGCAGGGAAGACTAGTCCTGAAGCTTTCTTT. This translates into CASSQGAGKTSPEAFF.

This clone was recorded a few times. The V call is TRBV19, the J call TRBJ2-1, with 9 bases that match TRBD1. V gave up 6 bases and J gave up 1 base; unmatched junction bases: 4. Germline V gene data show CDR1 as LNHDA and CDR2 as SQIVND (reference sequence). There are 15 residues in the CDR3. The chain's CDR3 is CASSTDRGSYNEQFF. The CDR3 DNA reads as TGTGCCAGTAGCACGGACAGGGGTTCCTACAATGAGCAGTTCTTC.

This clone was observed a handful of times. V and J are TRBV7-2 and TRBJ2-5; the match to TRBD2 covers 7 bases. V trimming: 0 bases; J trimming: 5 bases; junction bases outside the gene matches: 3. The CDR3 length is 14 residues. CDR1 and CDR2 from the germline V gene are SGHTA and FQGNSA. This chain's CDR3 is CASSLAGGLETQYF. The CDR3, as DNA: TGTGCCAGCAGCTTAGCGGGAGGGTTGGAGACCCAGTACTTC.

V usage is TRBV7-8 and J usage is TRBJ1-5; D uncertain. The CDR3 is 15 residues long. Germline V gene sequence: CDR1 SGHVS, CDR2 FQNEAQ. Trimming pared 5 bases from V and 0 bases from J, leaving 11 bases between. Here the CDR3 reads CASSVRHYSNQPQHF. The CDR3 DNA follows: TGTGCCAGCAGCGTACGACATTATAGCAATCAGCCCCAGCATTTT.